This T cell receptor (beta chain) stems from a study of CD8+ T cells in alopecia areata. Extraction of RNA preceded its reverse transcription into cDNA, which served as the sequencing template. Measured with immunoSEQ multiplex PCR; TCRdb has only the in-frame clones, and not every one. The table has some 190,000 clones, roughly 70% seen once. Indicated treatment: oral pan-JAK inhibitor, 5-10 mg twice daily. Trimming removed 5 bases at V and 3 bases at J, with 7 bases between. Germline V CDR1 and CDR2: SGHVS, FNYEAQ. This CDR3 comprises 13 residues. This receptor was identified in a human donor with alopecia areata. This chain connects TRBV7-6 to TRBJ2-2; D might be TRBD1 or TRBD2, each matching 5 bases. This sample comprised CD4+ T cells sorted from blood, obtained around week 49, from a patient treated with tofacitinib. CDR3 nucleotides: TGTGCCAGCAGCCTGGGACACACCGGGGAGCTGTTTTTT. It yields the protein CASSLGHTGELFF. Variable domain in full (rest from reference TRBV7-6 and TRBJ2-2): GAGVSQSPRYKVTKRGQDVALRCDPISGHVSLYWYRQALGQGPEFLTYFNYEAQQDKSGLPNDRFSAERPEGSISTLTIQRTEQRDSAMYRCASSLGHTGELFFGEGSRLTVL.